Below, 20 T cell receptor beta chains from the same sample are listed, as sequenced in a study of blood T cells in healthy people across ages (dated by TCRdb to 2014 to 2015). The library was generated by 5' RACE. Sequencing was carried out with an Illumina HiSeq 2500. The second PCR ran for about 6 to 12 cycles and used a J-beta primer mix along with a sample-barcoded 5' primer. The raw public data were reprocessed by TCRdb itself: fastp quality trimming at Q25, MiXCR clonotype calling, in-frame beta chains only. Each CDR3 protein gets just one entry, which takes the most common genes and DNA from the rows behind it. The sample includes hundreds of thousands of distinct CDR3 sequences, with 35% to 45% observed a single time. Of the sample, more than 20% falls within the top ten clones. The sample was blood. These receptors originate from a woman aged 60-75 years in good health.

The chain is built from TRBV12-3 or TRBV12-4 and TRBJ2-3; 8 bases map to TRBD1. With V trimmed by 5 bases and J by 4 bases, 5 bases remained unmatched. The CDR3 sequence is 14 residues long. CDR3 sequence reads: CASSGQGIADTQYF. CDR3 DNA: TGTGCCAGCAGTGGACAGGGTATCGCAGATACGCAGTATTTT.

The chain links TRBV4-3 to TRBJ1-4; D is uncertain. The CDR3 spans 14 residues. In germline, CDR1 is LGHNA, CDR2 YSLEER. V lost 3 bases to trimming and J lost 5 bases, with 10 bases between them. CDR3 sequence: CASSQSQRNEKLFF. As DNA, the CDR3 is TGCGCCAGCAGCCAGTCCCAGAGAAATGAAAAACTGTTTTTT.

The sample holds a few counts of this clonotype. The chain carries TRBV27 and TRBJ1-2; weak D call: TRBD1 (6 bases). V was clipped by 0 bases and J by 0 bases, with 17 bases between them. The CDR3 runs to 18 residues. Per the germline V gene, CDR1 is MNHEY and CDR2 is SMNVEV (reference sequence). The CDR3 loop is CASSLSGAGPSSNYGYTF. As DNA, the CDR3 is TGTGCCAGCAGTTTATCGGGGGCAGGTCCTTCCTCTAACTATGGCTACACCTTC.

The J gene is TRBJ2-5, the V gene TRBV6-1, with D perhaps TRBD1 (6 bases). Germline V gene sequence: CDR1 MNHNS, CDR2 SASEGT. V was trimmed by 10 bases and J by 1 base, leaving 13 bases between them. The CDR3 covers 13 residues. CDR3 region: CANKDSFQETQYF. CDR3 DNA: TGTGCCAACAAGGACAGTTTCCAAGAGACCCAGTACTTC.

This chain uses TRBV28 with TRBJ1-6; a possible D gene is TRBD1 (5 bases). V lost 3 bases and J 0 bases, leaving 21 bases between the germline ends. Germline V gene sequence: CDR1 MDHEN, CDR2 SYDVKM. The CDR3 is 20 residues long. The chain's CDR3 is CASSFLPQEGIGSYNSPLHF. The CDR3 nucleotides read TGTGCCAGCAGTTTTTTACCGCAAGAGGGGATCGGCTCCTATAATTCACCCCTCCACTTT.

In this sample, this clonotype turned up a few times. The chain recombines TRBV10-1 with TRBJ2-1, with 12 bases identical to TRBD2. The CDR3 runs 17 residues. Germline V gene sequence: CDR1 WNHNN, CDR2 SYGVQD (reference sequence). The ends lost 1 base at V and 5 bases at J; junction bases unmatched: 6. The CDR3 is CASSELGGLAGNNEQFF. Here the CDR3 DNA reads TGCGCCAGCAGTGAGTTAGGAGGACTAGCGGGGAACAATGAGCAGTTCTTC.

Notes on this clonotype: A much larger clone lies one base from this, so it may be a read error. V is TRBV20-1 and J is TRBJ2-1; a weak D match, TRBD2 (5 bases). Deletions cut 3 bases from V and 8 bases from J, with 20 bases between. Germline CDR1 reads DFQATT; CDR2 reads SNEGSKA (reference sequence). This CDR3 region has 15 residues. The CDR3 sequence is CSASLRSIAEDEQFF. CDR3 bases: TGCAGTGCTAGCCTGAGGTCTATCGCGGAGGATGAGCAGTTCTTC.

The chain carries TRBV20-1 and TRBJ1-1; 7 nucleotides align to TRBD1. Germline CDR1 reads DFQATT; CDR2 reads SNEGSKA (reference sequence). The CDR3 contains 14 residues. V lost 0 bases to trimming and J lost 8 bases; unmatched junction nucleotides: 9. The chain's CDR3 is CSAREGTVPLEAFF. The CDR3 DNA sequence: TGCAGTGCTAGAGAGGGGACAGTGCCCTTGGAAGCTTTCTTT.

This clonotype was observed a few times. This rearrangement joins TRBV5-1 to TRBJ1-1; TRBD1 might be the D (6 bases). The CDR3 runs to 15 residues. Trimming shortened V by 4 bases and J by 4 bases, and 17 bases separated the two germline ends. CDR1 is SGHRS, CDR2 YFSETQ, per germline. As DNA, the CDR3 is TGCGCCAGCAGCACGTCTGGAGAAGGGGGCACTGAAGCTTTCTTT. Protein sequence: CASSTSGEGGTEAFF. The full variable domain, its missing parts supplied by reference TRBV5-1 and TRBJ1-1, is KAGVTQTPRYLIKTRGQQVTLSCSPISGHRSVSWYQQTPGQGLQFLFEYFSETQRNKGNFPGRFSGRQFSNSRSEMNVSTLELGDSALYLCASSTSGEGGTEAFFGQGTRLTVV.

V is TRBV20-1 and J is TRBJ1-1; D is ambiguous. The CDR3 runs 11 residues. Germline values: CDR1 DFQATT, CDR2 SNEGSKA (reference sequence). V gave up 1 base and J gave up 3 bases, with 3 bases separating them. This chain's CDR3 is CSARVDTEAFF. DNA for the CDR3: TGCAGTGCTAGAGTCGACACTGAAGCTTTCTTT.

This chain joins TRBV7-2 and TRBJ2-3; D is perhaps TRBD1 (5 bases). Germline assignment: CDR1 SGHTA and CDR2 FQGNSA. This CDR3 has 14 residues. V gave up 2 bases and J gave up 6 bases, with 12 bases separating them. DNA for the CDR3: TGTGCCAGCAGCTTATCACAGGTCATCGATACGCAGTATTTT. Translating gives CASSLSQVIDTQYF.

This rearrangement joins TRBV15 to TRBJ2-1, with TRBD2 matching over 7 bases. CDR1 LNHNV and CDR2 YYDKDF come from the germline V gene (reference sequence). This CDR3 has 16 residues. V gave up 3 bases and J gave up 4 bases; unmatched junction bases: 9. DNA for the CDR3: TGTGCCACCAGCAGGGGTTTAAGCGGGAAGTACAATGAGCAGTTCTTC. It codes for CATSRGLSGKYNEQFF.

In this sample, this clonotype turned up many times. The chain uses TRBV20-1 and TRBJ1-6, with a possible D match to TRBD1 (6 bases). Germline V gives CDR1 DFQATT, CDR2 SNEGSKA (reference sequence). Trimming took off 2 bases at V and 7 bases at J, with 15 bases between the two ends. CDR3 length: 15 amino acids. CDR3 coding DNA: TGCAGTGCTAGAAAGACAGGCCCTTCCAATTCACCCCTCCACTTT. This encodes CSARKTGPSNSPLHF.

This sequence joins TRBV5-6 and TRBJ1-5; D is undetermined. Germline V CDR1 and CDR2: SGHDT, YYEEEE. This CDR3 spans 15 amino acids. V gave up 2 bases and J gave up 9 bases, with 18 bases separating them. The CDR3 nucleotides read TGTGCCAGCAGCTTAAGTTGGGCAGGCGCTCGGCCCCAGCATTTT. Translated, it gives CASSLSWAGARPQHF.

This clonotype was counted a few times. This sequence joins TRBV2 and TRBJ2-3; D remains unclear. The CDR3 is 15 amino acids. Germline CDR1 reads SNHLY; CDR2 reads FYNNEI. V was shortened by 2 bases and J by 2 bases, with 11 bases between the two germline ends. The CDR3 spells CASSELGPDTDTQYF. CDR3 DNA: TGTGCCAGCAGTGAACTCGGACCAGACACAGATACGCAGTATTTT.

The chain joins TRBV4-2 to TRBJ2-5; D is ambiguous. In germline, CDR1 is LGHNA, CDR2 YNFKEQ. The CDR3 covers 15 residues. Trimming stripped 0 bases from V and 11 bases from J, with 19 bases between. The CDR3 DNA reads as TGTGCCAGCAGCCAAGATCTTGCCCAAACGATGGAGCAGTACTTC. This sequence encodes CASSQDLAQTMEQYF.

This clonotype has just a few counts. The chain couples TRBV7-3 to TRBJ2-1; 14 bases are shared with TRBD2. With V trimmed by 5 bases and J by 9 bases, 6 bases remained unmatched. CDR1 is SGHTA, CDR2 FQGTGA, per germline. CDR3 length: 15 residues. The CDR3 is CASSRGLAGGLEQFF. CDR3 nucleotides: TGTGCCAGCAGCCGAGGACTAGCGGGAGGTCTTGAGCAGTTCTTC.

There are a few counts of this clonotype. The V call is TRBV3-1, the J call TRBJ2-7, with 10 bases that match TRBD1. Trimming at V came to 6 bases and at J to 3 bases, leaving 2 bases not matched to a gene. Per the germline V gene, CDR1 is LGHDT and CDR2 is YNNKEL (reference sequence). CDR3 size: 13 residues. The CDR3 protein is CASRGTGVYEQYF. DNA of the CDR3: TGTGCCAGCAGGGGGACAGGGGTCTACGAGCAGTACTTC.

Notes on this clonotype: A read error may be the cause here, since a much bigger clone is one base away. The CDR3 coding sequence is TGTGCCAGCAGTGAAGGCCGGGGTCGAGATACGCAGTATTTT. Translating it yields CASSEGRGRDTQYF. J is TRBJ2-3 and V is TRBV25-1, with D tentatively TRBD2 (5 bases). Trimming pared 2 bases from V and 5 bases from J, leaving 11 bases between. CDR3 size: 14 residues. Germline loops: CDR1 MGHDK, CDR2 SYGVNS.

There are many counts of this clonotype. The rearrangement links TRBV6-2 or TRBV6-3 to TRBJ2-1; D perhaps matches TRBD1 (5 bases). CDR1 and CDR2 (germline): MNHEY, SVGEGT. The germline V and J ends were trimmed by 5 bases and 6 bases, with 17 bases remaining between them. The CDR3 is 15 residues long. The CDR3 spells CASSIGQGIGNEQFF. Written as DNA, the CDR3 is TGTGCCAGCAGTATCGGCCAGGGCATAGGCAATGAGCAGTTCTTC.